This record covers a single T cell receptor beta chain. This sample is drawn from a study of blood T cell repertoires in COVID-19. V was trimmed by 6 bases and J by 4 bases, leaving 15 bases between them. CDR3 length: 15 amino acids. The germline CDR1 and CDR2 sequences are MGHRA and YSYEKL. Assay: immunoSEQ multiplex PCR; the TCRdb copy retains only in-frame clones and omits some. The table has about 130,000 clones, around 80% seen once. This chain joins TRBV4-1 and TRBJ1-4, with D possibly being TRBD1 (5 bases). The specimen was peripheral blood. The origin of this receptor is a man in his forties or fifties with active or convalescent COVID-19. The CDR3, as DNA: TGCGCCAGCAGGCTCATGTCGGGGGGTAATGAAAAACTGTTTTTT. Protein product: CASRLMSGGNEKLFF.